Listed here is a single TCR beta chain. Its cognate antigen has yet to be identified. There are no base qualities to consult, and no much larger clone falls within one base. This specimen comes from a study of blood T cell repertoires in COVID-19 (TCRdb year 2020). Background on the whole study: Samples from collaborators originated in the United States, Italy and Spain and spanned both the acute and convalescent phases of COVID-19. The material from the prospective study consisted of cDNA or gDNA derived from T cells, B-cell-depleted T cells, or PBMCs. The dataset comprised deeply sampled blood TCRbeta repertoires from subjects exposed to, actively infected with, or recovered from COVID-19. The repertoires were released in a freely available public database meant as a resource for research on the immune response to SARS-CoV-2. The samples were drawn from two sources: the first 160 participants of the ongoing ImmuneRACE study, and approximately 1,300 subjects contributed by 6 global collaborators. Nearly every sample came with metadata listing a de-identified subject ID, COVID-19 status, age in years and sex. Where available, HLA class I and class II types were taken from metadata supplied by the sample provider and were not determined by assay-based typing. Study-level results and caveats: How much clinical and demographic metadata was included differed by source and by participant, and the metadata was provided uncurated.

TCRbeta CDR3 regions were amplified from genomic DNA by means of the immunoSEQ Assay, a bias-controlled multiplex PCR. Per the source publication's procedure: Within the assay, amplification of reference gene primers was used to estimate how many nucleated cells each sample contained. Sequence reads were collapsed and filtered to measure the absolute abundance of every unique TCRbeta CDR3 rearrangement. For each sample, productive Simpson clonality was calculated by taking the square root of Simpson's diversity index across productive rearrangements. Sourced from immuneACCESS, this table was stored by TCRdb with only in-frame sequences that have V and J called. A share of the clones is absent; for the studies checked, an unresolved V gene accounts for under half, and the remainder has no known explanation. D and trimming were read from the DNA, whereas the V and J calls and clone size are those reported in that table. The sample table lists about 37,000 clones, around 93% of them with a count of one. The ten largest clones represent roughly 14% of the sample.

Collaborating institutions collected whole blood in K2EDTA tubes following their own protocols. Collaborator samples were shipped for TCRbeta analysis as frozen whole blood, isolated PBMCs, or DNA extracted from either sample type. The specimen was peripheral blood. The source of this sequence is a woman in her 30s in a cohort sampled during active COVID-19.

The nucleotide sequence is TGTGCCAGCACCTACTCGAGGGCAGCAAGCTCCTACAATGAGCAGTTCTTC. Translated, it gives CASTYSRAASSYNEQFF. The chain uses TRBV21-1 and TRBJ2-1; the listed D gene, TRBD2, was not tested against the DNA. TRBV21-1 is listed as a pseudogene. Its CDR3 holds 17 amino acids, cysteine through phenylalanine. Only the CDR3 region is kept as DNA, spanning 51 bases read in frame from base 1.